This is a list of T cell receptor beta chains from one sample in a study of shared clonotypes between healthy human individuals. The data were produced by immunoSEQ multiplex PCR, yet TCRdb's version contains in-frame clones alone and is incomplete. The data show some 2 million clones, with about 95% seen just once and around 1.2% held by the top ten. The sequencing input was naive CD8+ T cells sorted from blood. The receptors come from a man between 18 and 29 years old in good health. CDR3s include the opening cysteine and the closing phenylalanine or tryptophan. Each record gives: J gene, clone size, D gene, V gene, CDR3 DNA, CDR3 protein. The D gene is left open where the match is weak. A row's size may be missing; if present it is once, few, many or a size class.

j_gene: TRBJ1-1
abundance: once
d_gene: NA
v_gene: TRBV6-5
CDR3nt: TGTGCCAGCAGGTACGCGGGGGCACCTTTCTTT
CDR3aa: CASRYAGAPFF

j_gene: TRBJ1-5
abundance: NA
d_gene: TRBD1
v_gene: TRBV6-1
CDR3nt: TGTGCCAGCAGTCTGGGACAGGGGTTTAATCAGCCCCAGCATTTT
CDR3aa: CASSLGQGFNQPQHF

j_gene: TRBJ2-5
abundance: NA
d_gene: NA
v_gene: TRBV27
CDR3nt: TGTGCCAGCAGCTCCGCCAGGGGAGAGACCCAGTACTTC
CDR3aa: CASSSARGETQYF

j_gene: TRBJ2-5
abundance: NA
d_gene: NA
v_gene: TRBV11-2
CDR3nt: TGTGCCAGCAGCTTTTTGGGGGATACGGGAGAAGAGACCCAGTACTTC
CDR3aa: CASSFLGDTGEETQYF

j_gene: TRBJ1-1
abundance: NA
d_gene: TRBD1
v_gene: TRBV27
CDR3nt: TGTGCCAGCAGTACCGCAGGGGGCTGGACTGAAGCTTTCTTT
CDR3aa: CASSTAGGWTEAFF

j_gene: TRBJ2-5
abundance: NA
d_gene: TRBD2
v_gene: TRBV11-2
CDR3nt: TGTGCCAGCAGCTTAGGGGACTACCACGTGGAAGAGACCCAGTACTTC
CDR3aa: CASSLGDYHVEETQYF

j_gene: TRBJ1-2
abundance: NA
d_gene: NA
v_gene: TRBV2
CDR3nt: TGTGCCAGCAGTGAATTAGCGGGGGCGAGTGGTGGCTACACCTTC
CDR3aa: CASSELAGASGGYTF

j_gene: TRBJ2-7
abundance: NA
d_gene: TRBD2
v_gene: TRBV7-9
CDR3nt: TGTGCCAGCAGTCCATCGAGCGGGGCGAGCTCCTACGAGCAGTACTTC
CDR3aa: CASSPSSGASSYEQYF

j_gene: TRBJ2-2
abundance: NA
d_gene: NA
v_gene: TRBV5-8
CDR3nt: TGTGCCACTCCTGGGGAGCTGTTTTTT
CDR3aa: CATPGELFF

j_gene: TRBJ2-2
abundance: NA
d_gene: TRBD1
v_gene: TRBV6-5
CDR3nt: TGTGCCAGCAGTTACACAGGGGGCGGCGGGGAGCTGTTTTTT
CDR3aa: CASSYTGGGGELFF

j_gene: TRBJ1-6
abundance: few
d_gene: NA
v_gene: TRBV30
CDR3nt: TGTGCCTGGATGACTTCGGCAGGTTCACCCCTCCACTTT
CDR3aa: CAWMTSAGSPLHF

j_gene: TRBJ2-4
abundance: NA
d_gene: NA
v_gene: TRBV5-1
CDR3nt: TGCGCCAGCAGCTTACGGCCGCCTCTAGCCAAAAACATTCAGTACTTC
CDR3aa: CASSLRPPLAKNIQYF

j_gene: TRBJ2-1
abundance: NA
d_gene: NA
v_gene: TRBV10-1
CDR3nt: TGCGCCAGCAGTGATCCACATGGGAGCTCCTACAATGAGCAGTTCTTC
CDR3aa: CASSDPHGSSYNEQFF

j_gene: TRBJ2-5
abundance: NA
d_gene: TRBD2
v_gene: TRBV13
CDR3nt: TGTGCCAGCAGCCCCCCTGCGGGGGGGCCGGAGACCCAGTACTTC
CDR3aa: CASSPPAGGPETQYF

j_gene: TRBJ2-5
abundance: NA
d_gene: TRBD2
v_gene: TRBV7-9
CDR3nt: TGTGCCAGCAGCCCCGGACTAGCGGGGTACCAAGAGACCCAGTACTTC
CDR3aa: CASSPGLAGYQETQYF

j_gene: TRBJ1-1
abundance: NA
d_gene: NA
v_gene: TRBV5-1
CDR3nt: TGCGCCAGCAGAGAATTCACTGAAGCTTTCTTT
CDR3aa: CASREFTEAFF

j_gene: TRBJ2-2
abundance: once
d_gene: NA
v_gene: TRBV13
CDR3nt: TGTGCCAGCAGCTCGGACGGAGGGGGGGCCGGGGAGCTGTTTTTT
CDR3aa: CASSSDGGGAGELFF

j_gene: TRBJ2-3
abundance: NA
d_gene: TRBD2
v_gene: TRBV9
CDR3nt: TGTGCCAGCAGCGTAGCCTGGAGAGGGGGGACTAGCGGGGAATGGCGCACAGATACGCAGTATTTT
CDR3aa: CASSVAWRGGTSGEWRTDTQYF

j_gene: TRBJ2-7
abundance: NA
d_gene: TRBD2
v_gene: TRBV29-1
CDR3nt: TGCAGCGTGATCCTAGCGGGGGGCTACGAGCAGTACTTC
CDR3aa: CSVILAGGYEQYF

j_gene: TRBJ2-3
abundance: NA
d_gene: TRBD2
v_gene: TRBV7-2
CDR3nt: TGTGCCAGCAGCACCGGACTAGCGGGAGGATCAGCAGATACGCAGTATTTT
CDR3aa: CASSTGLAGGSADTQYF

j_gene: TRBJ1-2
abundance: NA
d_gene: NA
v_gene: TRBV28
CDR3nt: TGTGCCAGCAGACCCCACAGGGTGAGGAACCCCTATGGCTACACCTTC
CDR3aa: CASRPHRVRNPYGYTF

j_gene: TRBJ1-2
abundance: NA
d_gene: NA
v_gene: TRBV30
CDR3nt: TGTGCCTGGAGTGGAGGGACTTCGGGTAACTATGGCTACACCTTC
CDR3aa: CAWSGGTSGNYGYTF

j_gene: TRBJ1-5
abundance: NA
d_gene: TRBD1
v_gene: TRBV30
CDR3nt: TGTGCCTGGAGTGCGACAGGGTCTAGCAATCAGCCCCAGCATTTT
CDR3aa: CAWSATGSSNQPQHF

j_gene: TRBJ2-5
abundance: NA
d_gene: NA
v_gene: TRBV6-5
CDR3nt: TGTGCCAGCAGCCCCCCCGGTCGGGAGCAGTACTTC
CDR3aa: CASSPPGREQYF

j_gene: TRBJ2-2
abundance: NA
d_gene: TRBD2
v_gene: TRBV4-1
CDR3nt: TGCGCCAGCAGCCCGACTAGCGGGAGAGCCGGGGAGCTGTTTTTT
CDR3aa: CASSPTSGRAGELFF

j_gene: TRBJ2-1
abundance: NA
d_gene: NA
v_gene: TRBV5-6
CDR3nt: TGTGCCAGCAGCTCGAGCGGTAGTAACTACAATGAGCAGTTCTTC
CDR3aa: CASSSSGSNYNEQFF

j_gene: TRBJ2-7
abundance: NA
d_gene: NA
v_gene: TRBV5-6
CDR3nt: TGTGCCAGCAGCTTGGAACTCCAGGGCCCGAACGAGCAGTACTTC
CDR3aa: CASSLELQGPNEQYF

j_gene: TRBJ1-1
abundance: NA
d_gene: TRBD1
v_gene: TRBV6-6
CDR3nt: TGTGCCAGCACTTCCCAGACAGGGTTGAACACTGAAGCTTTCTTT
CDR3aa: CASTSQTGLNTEAFF

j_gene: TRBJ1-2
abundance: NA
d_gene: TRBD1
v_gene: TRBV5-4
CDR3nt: TGTGCCAGCAGCTGGACAGGGGGGAACTATGGCTACACCTTC
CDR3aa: CASSWTGGNYGYTF

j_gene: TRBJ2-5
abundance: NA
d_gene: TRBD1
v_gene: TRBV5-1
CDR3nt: TGCGCCAGCAGCTTCCCCGGGGGACAGGGCCAAGAGACCCAGTACTTC
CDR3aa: CASSFPGGQGQETQYF

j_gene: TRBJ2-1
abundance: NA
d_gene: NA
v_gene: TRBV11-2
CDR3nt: TGTGCCAGCAGCTTAGAATCGGGGCCTGAGCAGTTCTTC
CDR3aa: CASSLESGPEQFF

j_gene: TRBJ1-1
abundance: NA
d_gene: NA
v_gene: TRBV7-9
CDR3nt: TGTGCCAGCAGCTTACTGGGGCTAGGCAACACTGAAGCTTTCTTT
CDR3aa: CASSLLGLGNTEAFF

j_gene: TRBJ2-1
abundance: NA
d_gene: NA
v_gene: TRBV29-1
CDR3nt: TGCAGCGTTGACCGCTTGGGTCAGTACAATGAGCAGTTCTTC
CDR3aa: CSVDRLGQYNEQFF

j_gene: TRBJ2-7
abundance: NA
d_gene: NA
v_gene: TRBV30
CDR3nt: TGTGCCTGGAGTGTTGCAGGTATCTACGAGCAGTACTTC
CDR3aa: CAWSVAGIYEQYF

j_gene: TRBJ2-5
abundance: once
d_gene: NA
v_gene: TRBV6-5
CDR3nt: TGTGCCACGAATACCCTGGGGACCCAGTACTTC
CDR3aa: CATNTLGTQYF

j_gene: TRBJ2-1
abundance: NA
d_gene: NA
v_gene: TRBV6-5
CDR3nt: TGTGCCAGCAGTTACGCGGCAAACAATGAGCAGTTCTTC
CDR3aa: CASSYAANNEQFF

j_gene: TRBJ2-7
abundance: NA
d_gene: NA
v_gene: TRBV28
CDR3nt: TGTGCCAGCAGCAATGACTACGAGCAGTACTTC
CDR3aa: CASSNDYEQYF

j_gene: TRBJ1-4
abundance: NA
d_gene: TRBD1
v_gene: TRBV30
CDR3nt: TGTGCCTGGAGTGTCGGCACAGGGGGCGTCCCCGAAAAACTGTTTTTT
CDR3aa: CAWSVGTGGVPEKLFF

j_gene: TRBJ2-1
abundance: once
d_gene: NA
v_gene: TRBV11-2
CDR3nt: TGTGCCAGCAGCTTCCAAAGCAATGAGCAGTTCTTC
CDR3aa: CASSFQSNEQFF